One sample yielded the 11 T cell receptor beta chains listed below, sequenced in a study of blood T cell repertoires in COVID-19. Sequencing used immunoSEQ multiplex PCR; TCRdb keeps in-frame clones, though not all of them. Of 70,000 to 95,000 clones detected, 85% appear once; the ten largest clones hold approximately 12%. The sequenced sample consisted of peripheral blood. The receptors were sampled from a woman between 65 and 79 years old with active or convalescent COVID-19.

The chain employs TRBV18 and TRBJ1-1; the D is unclear. The CDR3 length is 14 residues. Trimming removed 3 bases from V and 5 bases from J, with 13 bases in between. Germline CDR1 is KGHSH and CDR2 is LQKENI. As DNA, the CDR3 is TGTGCCAGCTCACCGTCGGGAGGAGGAACTGAAGCTTTCTTT. Translation gives CASSPSGGGTEAFF.

Only a few counts were recorded for this clone. Written as DNA, the CDR3 is TGTGCCAGCAGCTTGCGGGGCTCCTACGAGCAGTACTTC. As protein: CASSLRGSYEQYF. J is TRBJ2-7 and V is TRBV7-8; tentative D call: TRBD2 (6 bases). Per the germline V gene, CDR1 is SGHVS and CDR2 is FQNEAQ. The CDR3 extends over 13 amino acids. Trimming removed 3 bases at V and 0 bases at J, with 6 bases between.

The V call is TRBV24-1, the J call TRBJ1-2, with D possibly matching TRBD1 (6 bases). This CDR3 is built from 12 residues. Deletions cut 9 bases from V and 2 bases from J, with 9 bases between. CDR1 KGHDR and CDR2 SFDVKD come from the germline V gene. The CDR3 region is CATAGTNYGYTF. The DNA for the CDR3 is TGTGCCACCGCCGGGACAAACTATGGCTACACCTTC.

The chain is built from TRBV18 and TRBJ1-5; 9 nucleotides match TRBD1. There are 15 residues in the CDR3. With 6 bases clipped from V and 6 bases from J, the junction kept 9 bases outside the gene matches. The germline V gene encodes CDR1 KGHSH and CDR2 LQKENI. CDR3 in amino acids: CASSSPGTGIQPQHF. DNA for the CDR3: TGTGCCAGCTCGAGCCCCGGGACAGGGATTCAGCCCCAGCATTTT.

The chain has TRBV15 and TRBJ2-3; 13 bases agree with TRBD2. V lost 1 base, J lost 3 bases, and 1 base stayed unmatched. CDR3 length: 16 amino acids. CDR1 and CDR2 (germline): LNHNV, YYDKDF (reference sequence). The CDR3 nucleotides read TGTGCCACCAGCAGAGGACTAGCGGGGGGTACAGATACGCAGTATTTT. As protein: CATSRGLAGGTDTQYF. Full variable domain (remainder filled in from reference TRBV15 and TRBJ2-3): DAMVIQNPRYQVTQFGKPVTLSCSQTLNHNVMYWYQQKSSQAPKLLFHYYDKDFNNEADTPDNFQSRRPNTSFCFLDIRSPGLGDTAMYLCATSRGLAGGTDTQYFGPGTRLTVL.

In its sample, this clone was seen once. This chain links TRBV2 with TRBJ2-7; D remains ambiguous. The CDR3 is 15 residues long. CDR1 SNHLY and CDR2 FYNNEI come from the germline V gene. V shed 3 bases and J shed 0 bases, with 12 bases lying between them. The CDR3 spells CASSDPGLSSYEQYF. CDR3 nucleotides: TGTGCCAGCAGTGACCCAGGCCTCAGCTCCTACGAGCAGTACTTC.

This clone was observed a few times. The chain couples TRBV15 to TRBJ2-7; D might be TRBD2 (6 bases). This CDR3 spans 16 amino acids. Trimming removed 0 bases from V and 3 bases from J, with 15 bases in between. Looked up from germline, CDR1 is LNHNV and CDR2 is YYDKDF (reference sequence). The CDR3 region is CATSREGGVGYYEQYF. CDR3 in DNA: TGTGCCACCAGCAGAGAAGGAGGGGTAGGTTACTACGAGCAGTACTTC. Based on the CDR3 plus reference TRBV15 and TRBJ2-7, the full variable domain is DAMVIQNPRYQVTQFGKPVTLSCSQTLNHNVMYWYQQKSSQAPKLLFHYYDKDFNNEADTPDNFQSRRPNTSFCFLDIRSPGLGDTAMYLCATSREGGVGYYEQYFGPGTRLTVT.

V usage is TRBV7-2 and J usage is TRBJ1-2; tentatively, D is TRBD1 (5 bases). Trimming removed 5 bases from V and 4 bases from J, with 14 bases in between. Germline CDR1 is SGHTA and CDR2 is FQGNSA. The CDR3 has 14 residues. In nucleotides, the CDR3 is TGTGCCAGCAGCCCCCCGGGGGTTGGCTATGGCTACACCTTC. Amino acid sequence: CASSPPGVGYGYTF.

This clone was seen a handful of times. The chain combines TRBV21-1 with TRBJ1-3; TRBD1 is the table's D call, not checked against the DNA. TRBV21-1 is classified as a pseudogene. The CDR3 is 21 amino acids. The CDR3 loop is CASSSPLAVHQGLPSGNTIYF. In DNA, the CDR3 is TGTGCCAGCAGCTCCCCCTTGGCAGTTCACCAGGGGCTCCCCTCTGGAAACACCATATATTTT.

The chain joins TRBV19 to TRBJ1-1; D is uncertain. The CDR3 runs 14 residues. The germline CDR1 and CDR2 sequences are LNHDA and SQIVND (reference sequence). The V and J ends lost 7 bases and 1 base respectively, with 13 bases between them. DNA of the CDR3: TGTGCCAGTAAACCACAGAATCCGAACACTGAAGCTTTCTTT. This sequence encodes CASKPQNPNTEAFF.

The rearrangement joins TRBV4-2 to TRBJ2-5; possibly TRBD2 for D (6 bases). The germline gives CDR1 LGHNA, CDR2 YNFKEQ. The CDR3 has 13 amino acids. The ends were cut back, 1 base at V and 9 bases at J, with 12 bases in the middle. The CDR3 is CASSQGLGGAQYF. The CDR3 DNA reads TGTGCCAGCAGCCAAGGCCTGGGGGGAGCCCAGTACTTC.